The 27 T cell receptor beta chains given below trace back to one sample, sequenced in a study of shared clonotypes between healthy human individuals. The repertoire was sequenced with immunoSEQ multiplex PCR; TCRdb's copy has only in-frame clones and lacks some. Found here are more than 1,200,000 clones, roughly 98.5% of them singletons; the top ten hold about 0.35%. Sequencing was performed on naive CD4+ T cells sorted from blood. The sample's subset: CD45RA+ positively selected. Receptors originate from a man younger than 40 in good health.

The chain has TRBV27 and TRBJ2-2; TRBD2 matches 10 bases. The CDR3 consists of 16 residues. Trimming cost V 7 bases and J 5 bases; bases outside gene matches: 10. CDR1 is MNHEY, CDR2 SMNVEV, per germline (reference sequence). The DNA for the CDR3 is TGTGCCAGCACCTTTAGCGGGAGGTGGGGGACCGGGGAGCTGTTTTTT. Translated, it gives CASTFSGRWGTGELFF.

In its sample, this clone was seen once. This chain uses TRBV18 with TRBJ1-1; 7 nucleotides line up with TRBD1. Per germline, CDR1 KGHSH and CDR2 LQKENI. Trimming at V came to 3 bases and at J to 1 base, leaving 2 bases not matched to a gene. The length of the CDR3 is 14 residues. The CDR3 DNA is TGTGCCAGCTCACCGAGGGGGCCGAACACTGAAGCTTTCTTT. Protein product: CASSPRGPNTEAFF.

V gene TRBV27 combines with J gene TRBJ2-7; D is unresolved. Trimming stripped 5 bases from V and 0 bases from J, with 8 bases between. Germline CDR1 MNHEY, CDR2 SMNVEV (reference sequence). This CDR3 comprises 13 residues. The CDR3 loop reads CASSPMSSYEQYF. The CDR3 DNA sequence: TGTGCCAGCAGTCCAATGAGCTCCTACGAGCAGTACTTC.

This clone was seen once. The sample has other DNA sequences that encode this CDR3 too. The rearrangement links TRBV29-1 to TRBJ1-1; D perhaps matches TRBD1 (6 bases). CDR3 length equals 13 residues. Germline CDR1 SQVTM, CDR2 ANQGSEA. V lost 6 bases, J lost 0 bases, and 11 bases lay in between. The CDR3 nucleotides are TGCAGCGTGGGGGGCGGATTGAACACTGAAGCTTTCTTT. This encodes CSVGGGLNTEAFF. Looking up the rest from reference TRBV29-1 and TRBJ1-1 gives the full variable domain: SAVISQKPSRDICQRGTSLTIQCQVDSQVTMMFWYRQQPGQSLTLIATANQGSEATYESGFVIDKFPISRPNLTFSTLTVSNMSPEDSSIYLCSVGGGLNTEAFFGQGTRLTVV.

The chain carries TRBV18 and TRBJ2-1, with 10 bases identical to TRBD2. The V gene end was trimmed by 6 bases and the J gene end by 6 bases; junction bases not matched to a gene: 5. The CDR3 length is 14 residues. Germline V CDR1 and CDR2: KGHSH, LQKENI. CDR3 in amino acids: CASSRLAGANEQFF. The CDR3 nucleotides read TGTGCCAGCTCTCGACTAGCGGGTGCCAATGAGCAGTTCTTC.

J is TRBJ1-4 and V is TRBV11-2; D ambiguous. The CDR3 is 14 residues long. Germline assignment: CDR1 SGHAT and CDR2 FQNNGV. V dropped 0 bases and J dropped 0 bases, with 2 bases sitting between them. The chain's CDR3 is CASSLDSTNEKLFF. The CDR3 nucleotides are TGTGCCAGCAGCTTAGACTCAACTAATGAAAAACTGTTTTTT.

V is TRBV21-1 and J is TRBJ2-2; the table gives TRBD2 as D, unverified against the DNA. TRBV21-1 is termed a pseudogene. The CDR3 is 17 amino acids. The CDR3 nucleotides read TGTGCCAGCAGCAAAACTTATAGCGGGAGTACCACCGGGGAGCTGTTTTTT. Residues: CASSKTYSGSTTGELFF.

This sequence joins TRBV4-1 and TRBJ2-1, with 16 positions matching TRBD2. The CDR3 contains 20 residues. After removal of 1 base from V and 8 bases from J, the junction contained 14 bases not matched to a gene. Germline V gives CDR1 MGHRA, CDR2 YSYEKL. CDR3 bases: TGCGCCAGCAGCCAAGTAGGGACTAGCGGGAGGGTTCCCCTTCGGGATGAGCAGTTCTTC. Its protein is CASSQVGTSGRVPLRDEQFF.

J is TRBJ1-3 and V is TRBV14; D gene ambiguous. V shed 10 bases and J shed 0 bases, with 10 bases lying between them. The germline V gene has CDR1 SGHDN and CDR2 FVKESK. The CDR3 covers 13 residues. The CDR3 loop reads CATRPSSGNTIYF. DNA of the CDR3: TGTGCCACCCGGCCCTCCTCTGGAAACACCATATATTTT.

V usage is TRBV25-1 and J usage is TRBJ2-5, with 8 nucleotides matching TRBD1. Trimming removed 4 bases from V and 3 bases from J; junction bases left unmatched: 4. CDR1 and CDR2 from the germline V gene are MGHDK and SYGVNS. The CDR3 contains 14 residues. CDR3 residues: CASSARGREETQYF. The CDR3, as DNA: TGTGCCAGCAGTGCCAGGGGGCGCGAAGAGACCCAGTACTTC.

This sequence joins TRBV4-3 and TRBJ1-2, with D tentatively TRBD1 (6 bases). Germline assignment: CDR1 LGHNA and CDR2 YSLEER. CDR3 length: 15 residues. Trimming left V 2 bases short and J 0 bases short, with 10 bases between. This CDR3 is CASSQTGQANYGYTF. The CDR3 bases are TGCGCCAGCAGCCAAACAGGGCAAGCTAACTATGGCTACACCTTC.

The V call is TRBV19, the J call TRBJ2-7; unclear D gene. CDR3 length: 14 amino acids. Germline-derived CDR1 and CDR2 are LNHDA and SQIVND (reference sequence). The V end lost 3 bases, the J end lost 0 bases, and 9 bases lay between the germline ends. The CDR3 DNA is TGTGCCAGTAGTATCTCTGGAGACTCCTACGAGCAGTACTTC. It encodes CASSISGDSYEQYF. Full variable domain (rest looked up from reference TRBV19 and TRBJ2-7): DGGITQSPKYLFRKEGQNVTLSCEQNLNHDAMYWYRQDPGQGLRLIYYSQIVNDFQKGDIAEGYSVSREKKESFPLTVTSAQKNPTAFYLCASSISGDSYEQYFGPGTRLTVT.

The chain carries TRBV15 and TRBJ2-3; D is perhaps TRBD1 (5 bases). Germline V gene lookup returns CDR1 LNHNV and CDR2 YYDKDF (reference sequence). The V end lost 4 bases, the J end lost 2 bases, and 13 bases lay between the germline ends. The CDR3 loop spans 15 amino acids. The CDR3 loop reads CATSTKGKYTDTQYF. The CDR3 nucleotides read TGTGCCACCAGCACTAAGGGGAAATACACAGATACGCAGTATTTT.

As regards this clone: Additional DNA sequences in this sample encode the identical CDR3. The chain links TRBV5-1 to TRBJ1-5; D not resolved. Germline-derived CDR1 and CDR2 are SGHRS and YFSETQ. With 0 bases removed from V and 2 bases from J, the gap between germline ends came to 6 bases. The CDR3 length is 14 residues. DNA of the CDR3: TGCGCCAGCAGCTTGGGGGGTGGCAATCAGCCCCAGCATTTT. This encodes CASSLGGGNQPQHF.

CDR3 bases: TGTGCCAGCTCACCTTCTAGGGGAGTTAAGTCCTACAATGAGCAGTTCTTC. Protein sequence: CASSPSRGVKSYNEQFF. The chain carries TRBV18 and TRBJ2-1; D possibly matches TRBD1 or TRBD2 (5 bases each). Trimming shortened V by 3 bases and J by 1 base, and 16 bases separated the two germline ends. The CDR3 is made up of 17 amino acids. Germline CDR1 and CDR2: KGHSH and LQKENI.

The rearrangement joins TRBV5-1 to TRBJ1-1; TRBD1 matches at 8 bases. This CDR3 has 12 residues. Germline V gives CDR1 SGHRS, CDR2 YFSETQ. V shed 7 bases, J shed 5 bases, and the junction held 4 bases outside the gene matches. The CDR3 region is CASGQGPTEAFF. The CDR3 DNA reads TGCGCCAGCGGACAGGGTCCGACTGAAGCTTTCTTT.

The chain uses TRBV5-1 and TRBJ2-5; 8 nucleotides agree with TRBD1. CDR1 and CDR2 from the germline V gene are SGHRS and YFSETQ. V trimming: 0 bases; J trimming: 1 base; junction bases outside the gene matches: 2. The CDR3 extends over 15 amino acids. CDR3 coding DNA: TGCGCCAGCAGCTTGGAACAGGGGGTCCAAGAGACCCAGTACTTC. Translating it yields CASSLEQGVQETQYF.

This clone appeared a single time. The same CDR3 can be traced to other DNA sequences in this sample. The chain uses TRBV5-1 and TRBJ2-7; tentative D call: TRBD1 (5 bases). Per germline, CDR1 SGHRS and CDR2 YFSETQ. This CDR3 is 13 amino acids long. V was trimmed by 2 bases and J by 2 bases, leaving 8 bases between them. The CDR3 DNA sequence: TGCGCCAGCAGCTTAGGGGTCCCCTACGAGCAGTACTTC. Translation: CASSLGVPYEQYF.

In DNA, the CDR3 is TGTGCCAGCAGAGTAGCGGGGGTCAAGAGCACCGGGGAGCTGTTTTTT. As protein: CASRVAGVKSTGELFF. The chain uses TRBV7-2 and TRBJ2-2; 9 positions agree with TRBD2. Looked up from germline, CDR1 is SGHTA and CDR2 is FQGNSA. Trimming at V came to 6 bases and at J to 4 bases, leaving 9 bases not matched to a gene. There are 16 residues in the CDR3.

The J gene is TRBJ2-5, the V gene TRBV6-5; D perhaps matches TRBD2 (5 bases). Per the germline V gene, CDR1 is MNHEY and CDR2 is SVGAGI. The CDR3 runs to 14 residues. Trimming removed 5 bases from V and 0 bases from J, with 10 bases in between. The CDR3 nucleotides read TGTGCCAGCAGTGCCGCGCGGGACCAAGAGACCCAGTACTTC. Its translation: CASSAARDQETQYF.

This clone appeared a single time. The genes are TRBV21-1 and TRBJ2-2; the table names TRBD1, a call not compared with the DNA. TRBV21-1 constitutes a pseudogene. The CDR3 loop spans 19 amino acids. The CDR3 here is CASSKVLTGTGAKGGELFF. Here the CDR3 DNA reads TGTGCCAGCAGCAAAGTTCTCACCGGGACAGGGGCCAAAGGCGGGGAGCTGTTTTTT.

This chain links TRBV7-9 with TRBJ2-2; D remains unclear. V gave up 7 bases and J gave up 0 bases, with 18 bases separating them. Germline V lookup: CDR1 SEHNR, CDR2 FQNEAQ (reference sequence). The CDR3 is 17 amino acids. CDR3 region: CASIGKNGLANTGELFF. CDR3 bases: TGTGCCAGCATTGGAAAAAATGGGTTAGCGAACACCGGGGAGCTGTTTTTT.

V usage is TRBV10-1 and J usage is TRBJ2-3; 8 bases fit TRBD2. CDR3 length equals 19 residues. Germline V gene data show CDR1 as WNHNN and CDR2 as SYGVQD (reference sequence). Losses at the gene ends were 11 bases for V and 2 bases for J; bases not matched to a gene: 24. The CDR3 sequence: CAGRESFSGGPTFTDTQYF. CDR3 nucleotide sequence: TGCGCCGGGAGGGAGAGTTTTTCGGGAGGGCCAACCTTCACAGATACGCAGTATTTT.

This clone was detected only once. The rearrangement links TRBV4-1 to TRBJ2-7; 9 bases line up with TRBD2. There are 16 residues in the CDR3. In germline, CDR1 is MGHRA, CDR2 YSYEKL. Trimming removed 4 bases from V and 4 bases from J; junction bases left unmatched: 11. CDR3 bases: TGCGCCAGCAGCCGGTTAGCGGGAGCCGTGTCATACGAGCAGTACTTC. This encodes CASSRLAGAVSYEQYF.

The rearrangement joins TRBV28 to TRBJ2-7, with TRBD1 matching 11 bases. Trimming took 5 bases from V and 0 from J; bases not matched to a gene: 6. The CDR3 has 16 amino acids. Germline CDR1 reads MDHEN; CDR2 reads SYDVKM. The CDR3: CASSRTGGIISYEQYF. The DNA of the CDR3 is TGTGCCAGCAGTCGGACAGGGGGCATAATCTCCTACGAGCAGTACTTC. Drawing the rest from reference TRBV28 and TRBJ2-7, the complete variable domain is DVKVTQSSRYLVKRTGEKVFLECVQDMDHENMFWYRQDPGLGLRLIYFSYDVKMKEKGDIPEGYSVSREKKERFSLILESASTNQTSMYLCASSRTGGIISYEQYFGPGTRLTVT.

The chain links TRBV28 to TRBJ1-5; D gene ambiguous. Trimming took off 7 bases at V and 0 bases at J, with 10 bases between the two ends. Germline V gives CDR1 MDHEN, CDR2 SYDVKM. The CDR3 totals 14 residues. CDR3 loop: CASNFPGSNQPQHF. The CDR3 DNA reads TGTGCCAGCAACTTCCCCGGTAGCAATCAGCCCCAGCATTTT.

The rearrangement uses TRBV2 and TRBJ2-3; 9 bases map to TRBD1. V shed 7 bases, J shed 4 bases, and the junction held 6 bases outside the gene matches. There are 14 residues in the CDR3. CDR1 and CDR2 (germline): SNHLY, FYNNEI. The CDR3 is CASTWDRVADTQYF. For the CDR3, the DNA is TGTGCCAGCACTTGGGACAGGGTTGCAGATACGCAGTATTTT.